These T cell receptor beta chains were read from a single sample in a study of T cell responses to AZD1222 COVID-19 vaccine. Profiled with immunoSEQ multiplex PCR; TCRdb holds only in-frame clones, not every one. Of hundreds of thousands of clones in the sample, around 93% were seen once. This specimen was peripheral blood, taken 28 days after the second AZD1222 dose. The source of these receptors is an adult who received the AZD1222 COVID-19 vaccine. The CDR3 runs from the conserved cysteine through the conserved F or W. Each record gives: J gene, V gene, clone size, D gene, CDR3 DNA, CDR3 protein. A D gene is named only where the DNA matches it firmly. Clone size is shown for a subset of rows, as once, few, many or a class of expanded clone.

J gene: TRBJ1-2; V gene: TRBV28; clone size: once; D gene: NA; CDR3 DNA: TGTGCCAGCAGTTCTCCCGGGCCCGGCTATGGCTACACCTTC; CDR3 protein: CASSSPGPGYGYTF
J gene: TRBJ2-1; V gene: TRBV5-5; clone size: NA; D gene: TRBD1; CDR3 DNA: TGTGCCAGCAGCTCCCCGGACAGGAAATCCTACAATGAGCAGTTCTTC; CDR3 protein: CASSSPDRKSYNEQFF
J gene: TRBJ1-4; V gene: TRBV7-2; clone size: NA; D gene: NA; CDR3 DNA: TGTGCCAGCAGTCCTTCTTTACGCGGTGAAAAACTGTTTTTT; CDR3 protein: CASSPSLRGEKLFF
J gene: TRBJ1-3; V gene: TRBV6-5; clone size: NA; D gene: NA; CDR3 DNA: TGTGCCAGCAGCCCGGCCCGGCAGACGAACACCATATATTTT; CDR3 protein: CASSPARQTNTIYF
J gene: TRBJ1-3; V gene: TRBV3-1/TRBV3-2; clone size: NA; D gene: NA; CDR3 DNA: TGTGCCAGCAGCCAAAAGGGCCTCTCTGGAAACACCATATATTTT; CDR3 protein: CASSQKGLSGNTIYF
J gene: TRBJ2-7; V gene: TRBV7-9; clone size: NA; D gene: NA; CDR3 DNA: TGTGCCAGCAGCCACCGGGCCACTCAGGGTTCCTACGAGCAGTACTTC; CDR3 protein: CASSHRATQGSYEQYF
J gene: TRBJ2-6; V gene: TRBV19; clone size: NA; D gene: TRBD2; CDR3 DNA: TGTGCCAGTATGGCGGGGGGAGCCGGGGCCAACGTCCTGACTTTC; CDR3 protein: CASMAGGAGANVLTF
J gene: TRBJ2-6; V gene: TRBV4-2; clone size: NA; D gene: TRBD2; CDR3 DNA: TGTGCCAGCAGCCAAGCCCCTGGGGGGGGATCTGGGGCCAACGTCCTGACTTTC; CDR3 protein: CASSQAPGGGSGANVLTF
J gene: TRBJ2-1; V gene: TRBV3-1/TRBV3-2; clone size: NA; D gene: NA; CDR3 DNA: TGTGCCAGCAGCCTGGGGCGGTGGGATGAGCAGTTCTTC; CDR3 protein: CASSLGRWDEQFF
J gene: TRBJ1-4; V gene: TRBV5-1; clone size: NA; D gene: NA; CDR3 DNA: TGCGCCAGCAGCTTAGGAGGGGCCGTTGCAACTAATGAAAAACTGTTTTTT; CDR3 protein: CASSLGGAVATNEKLFF
J gene: TRBJ2-1; V gene: TRBV27; clone size: NA; D gene: NA; CDR3 DNA: TGTGCCAGCAGTTTTGGGCCCTACAATGAGCAGTTCTTC; CDR3 protein: CASSFGPYNEQFF
J gene: TRBJ2-2; V gene: TRBV9; clone size: NA; D gene: TRBD2; CDR3 DNA: TGTGCCAGCACCTCTAGCGGGGCGAACACCGGGGAGCTGTTTTTT; CDR3 protein: CASTSSGANTGELFF
J gene: TRBJ1-6; V gene: TRBV7-6; clone size: NA; D gene: NA; CDR3 DNA: TGTGCCAGCAGCTTATACCAGGCCATTGGCGGCTCCTATAATTCACCCCTCCACTTT; CDR3 protein: CASSLYQAIGGSYNSPLHF
J gene: TRBJ1-1; V gene: TRBV10-3; clone size: NA; D gene: NA; CDR3 DNA: TGTGCCATCAGTACGGCGTCCTGGGACACTGAAGCTTTCTTT; CDR3 protein: CAISTASWDTEAFF
J gene: TRBJ1-6; V gene: TRBV6-5; clone size: NA; D gene: NA; CDR3 DNA: TGTGCCAGCGGGTTAGGGGGACACCCGGCCTATCCCCTCCACTTT; CDR3 protein: CASGLGGHPAYPLHF
J gene: TRBJ1-5; V gene: TRBV9; clone size: once; D gene: NA; CDR3 DNA: TGTGCCAGCAGCGCGGGGGGGGACATATCTCAGCCCCAGCATTTT; CDR3 protein: CASSAGGDISQPQHF
J gene: TRBJ1-5; V gene: TRBV18; clone size: NA; D gene: NA; CDR3 DNA: TGTGCCAGCTCACCATTTGGGGGGGAGGATCAGCCCCAGCATTTT; CDR3 protein: CASSPFGGEDQPQHF
J gene: TRBJ1-2; V gene: TRBV6-1; clone size: NA; D gene: NA; CDR3 DNA: TGTGCCAGCAGTGAAAATGGGGAGACAAGTGGCTACACCTTC; CDR3 protein: CASSENGETSGYTF
J gene: TRBJ2-7; V gene: TRBV19; clone size: NA; D gene: NA; CDR3 DNA: TGTGCCAGTAGTGCGGACGGGTACACCTACGAGCAGTACTTC; CDR3 protein: CASSADGYTYEQYF
J gene: TRBJ1-1; V gene: TRBV12-5; clone size: NA; D gene: NA; CDR3 DNA: TGTGCTAGTGGACGGGGTGGTATGAACACTGAAGCTTTCTTT; CDR3 protein: CASGRGGMNTEAFF
J gene: TRBJ1-3; V gene: TRBV28; clone size: NA; D gene: TRBD1; CDR3 DNA: TGTACCTCAGGGGGGCAGCTAGGGAACACCATATATTTT; CDR3 protein: CTSGGQLGNTIYF
J gene: TRBJ2-3; V gene: TRBV10-1; clone size: NA; D gene: NA; CDR3 DNA: TGCGCCAGCAGTGATCTCCGAACAGATACGCAGTATTTT; CDR3 protein: CASSDLRTDTQYF